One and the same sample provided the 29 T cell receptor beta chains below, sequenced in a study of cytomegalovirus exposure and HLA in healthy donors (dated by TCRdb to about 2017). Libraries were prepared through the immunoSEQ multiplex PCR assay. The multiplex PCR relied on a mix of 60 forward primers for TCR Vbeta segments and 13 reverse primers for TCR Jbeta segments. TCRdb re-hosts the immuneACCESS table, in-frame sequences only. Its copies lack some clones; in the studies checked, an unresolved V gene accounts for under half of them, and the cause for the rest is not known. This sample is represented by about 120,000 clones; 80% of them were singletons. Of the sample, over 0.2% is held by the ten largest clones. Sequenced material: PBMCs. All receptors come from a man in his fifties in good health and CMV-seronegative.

The CDR3 DNA sequence: TGTGCCAGCACCCTGGGGCTAGCGGTCAATGAGCAGTTCTTC. It codes for CASTLGLAVNEQFF. This chain connects TRBV11-2 to TRBJ2-1; the match to TRBD2 covers 7 bases. The CDR3 is made up of 14 amino acids. In germline, CDR1 is SGHAT, CDR2 FQNNGV. With 7 bases clipped from V and 6 bases from J, the junction kept 9 bases outside the gene matches.

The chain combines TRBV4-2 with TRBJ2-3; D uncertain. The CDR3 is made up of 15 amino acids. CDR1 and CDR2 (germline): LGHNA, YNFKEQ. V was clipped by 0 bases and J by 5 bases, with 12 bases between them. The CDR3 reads CASSQEENAVDTQYF. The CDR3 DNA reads TGTGCCAGCAGCCAAGAGGAGAACGCCGTAGATACGCAGTATTTT.

The CDR3 protein is CASRPGGGVYNEQFF. Here the CDR3 DNA reads TGTGCCAGCAGACCCGGGGGGGGTGTCTACAATGAGCAGTTCTTC. The gene calls are TRBV7-9 and TRBJ2-1; TRBD2 agrees at 8 bases. CDR3 length: 15 amino acids. With V trimmed by 6 bases and J by 3 bases, 7 bases remained unmatched. CDR1 and CDR2 (germline): SEHNR, FQNEAQ (reference sequence).

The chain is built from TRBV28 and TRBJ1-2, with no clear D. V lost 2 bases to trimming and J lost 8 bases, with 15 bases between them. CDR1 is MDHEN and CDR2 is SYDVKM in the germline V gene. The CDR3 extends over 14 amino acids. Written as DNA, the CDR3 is TGTGCCAGCAGTTTAGTCCCAGAACTAGGGGGCTACACCTTC. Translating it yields CASSLVPELGGYTF.

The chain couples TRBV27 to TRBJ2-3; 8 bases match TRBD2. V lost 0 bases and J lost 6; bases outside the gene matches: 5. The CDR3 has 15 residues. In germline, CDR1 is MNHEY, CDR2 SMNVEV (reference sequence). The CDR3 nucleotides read TGTGCCAGCAGTTTATCGATCGGGAGGGTTGATACGCAGTATTTT. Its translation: CASSLSIGRVDTQYF.

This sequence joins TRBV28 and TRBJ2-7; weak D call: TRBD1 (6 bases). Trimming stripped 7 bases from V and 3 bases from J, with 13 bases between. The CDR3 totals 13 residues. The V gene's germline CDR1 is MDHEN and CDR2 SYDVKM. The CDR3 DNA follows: TGTGCCAGCACACAGACAGGTAACTACGAGCAGTACTTC. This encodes CASTQTGNYEQYF.

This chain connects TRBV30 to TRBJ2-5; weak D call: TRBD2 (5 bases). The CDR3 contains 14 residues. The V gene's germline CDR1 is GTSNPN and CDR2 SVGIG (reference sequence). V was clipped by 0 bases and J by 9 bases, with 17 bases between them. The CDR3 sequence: CAWSVTGLGVAQYF. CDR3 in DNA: TGTGCCTGGAGTGTAACCGGACTCGGTGTCGCCCAGTACTTC.

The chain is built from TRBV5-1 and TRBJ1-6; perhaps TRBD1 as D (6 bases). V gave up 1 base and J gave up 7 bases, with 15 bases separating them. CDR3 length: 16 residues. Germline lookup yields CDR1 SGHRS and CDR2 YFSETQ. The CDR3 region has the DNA TGCGCCAGCAGCTTGAATGGACAGCAATTAAATTCACCCCTCCACTTT. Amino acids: CASSLNGQQLNSPLHF. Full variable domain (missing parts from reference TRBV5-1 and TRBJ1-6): KAGVTQTPRYLIKTRGQQVTLSCSPISGHRSVSWYQQTPGQGLQFLFEYFSETQRNKGNFPGRFSGRQFSNSRSEMNVSTLELGDSALYLCASSLNGQQLNSPLHFGNGTRLTVT.

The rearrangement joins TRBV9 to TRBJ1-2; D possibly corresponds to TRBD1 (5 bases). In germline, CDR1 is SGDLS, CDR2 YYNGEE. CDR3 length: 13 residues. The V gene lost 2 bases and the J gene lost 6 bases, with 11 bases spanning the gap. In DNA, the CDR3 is TGTGCCAGCAGCGTTGACAGTGAGGATGGCTACACCTTC. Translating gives CASSVDSEDGYTF.

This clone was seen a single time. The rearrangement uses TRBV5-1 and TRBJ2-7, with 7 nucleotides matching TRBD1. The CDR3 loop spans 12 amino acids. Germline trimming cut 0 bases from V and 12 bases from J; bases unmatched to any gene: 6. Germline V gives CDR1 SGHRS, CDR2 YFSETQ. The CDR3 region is CASSLEDRVGYF. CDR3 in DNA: TGCGCCAGCAGCTTGGAAGACAGGGTTGGGTACTTC.

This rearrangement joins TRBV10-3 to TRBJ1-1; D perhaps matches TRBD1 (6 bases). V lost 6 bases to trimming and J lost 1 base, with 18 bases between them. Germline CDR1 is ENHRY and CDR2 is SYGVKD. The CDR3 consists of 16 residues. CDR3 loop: CAIRAPGGLGNTEAFF. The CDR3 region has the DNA TGTGCCATCAGGGCTCCCGGGGGGCTGGGGAACACTGAAGCTTTCTTT.

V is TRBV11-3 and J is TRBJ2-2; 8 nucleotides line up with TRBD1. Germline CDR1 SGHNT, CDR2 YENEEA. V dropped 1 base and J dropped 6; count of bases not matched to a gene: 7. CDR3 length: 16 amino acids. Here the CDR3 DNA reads TGTGCCAGCAGCTTAGCTGGACAGGGATTAGCCGGGGAGCTGTTTTTT. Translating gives CASSLAGQGLAGELFF.

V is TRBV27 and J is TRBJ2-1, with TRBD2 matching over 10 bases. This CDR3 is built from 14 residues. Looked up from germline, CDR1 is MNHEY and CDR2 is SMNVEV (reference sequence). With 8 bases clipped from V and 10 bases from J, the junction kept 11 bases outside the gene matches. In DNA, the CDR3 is TGTGCCAGCGGGAGGGGAGCGGGAGGGCGAGAGCAGTTCTTC. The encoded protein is CASGRGAGGREQFF.

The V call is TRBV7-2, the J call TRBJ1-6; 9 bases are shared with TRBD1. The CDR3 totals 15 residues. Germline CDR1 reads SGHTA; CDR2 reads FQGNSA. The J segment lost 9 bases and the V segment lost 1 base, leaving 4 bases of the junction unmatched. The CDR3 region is CASSLEWTGVSPLHF. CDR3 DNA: TGTGCCAGCAGCTTAGAGTGGACAGGGGTTTCACCCCTCCACTTT.

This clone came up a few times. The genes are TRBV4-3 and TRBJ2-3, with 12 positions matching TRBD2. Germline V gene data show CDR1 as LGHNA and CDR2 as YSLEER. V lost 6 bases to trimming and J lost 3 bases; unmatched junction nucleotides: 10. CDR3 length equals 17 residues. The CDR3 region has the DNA TGCGCCAGCAGTTGGAGGCTAGCGGGGGGGAGGACAGATACGCAGTATTTT. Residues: CASSWRLAGGRTDTQYF.

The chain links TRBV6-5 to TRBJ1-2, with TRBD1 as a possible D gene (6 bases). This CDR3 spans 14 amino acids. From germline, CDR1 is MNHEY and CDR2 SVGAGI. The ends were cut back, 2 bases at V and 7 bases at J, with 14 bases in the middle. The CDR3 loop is CASSYGGQPLGYTF. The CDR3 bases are TGTGCCAGCAGTTACGGAGGACAGCCCCTTGGCTACACCTTC.

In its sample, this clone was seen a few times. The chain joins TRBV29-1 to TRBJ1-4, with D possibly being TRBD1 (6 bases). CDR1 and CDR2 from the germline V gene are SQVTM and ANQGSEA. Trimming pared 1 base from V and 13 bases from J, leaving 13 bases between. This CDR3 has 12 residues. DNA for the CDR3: TGCAGCGTTGAAGTCTTACAGGGTCCACTGTTTTTT. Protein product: CSVEVLQGPLFF.

The CDR3 DNA is TGTGCCAGCAGTAGGGACAGGGAAGAGACCCAGTACTTC. It encodes CASSRDREETQYF. The chain carries TRBV6-1 and TRBJ2-5; 9 bases match TRBD1. V dropped 5 bases and J dropped 3; count of bases not matched to a gene: 1. The germline V gene has CDR1 MNHNS and CDR2 SASEGT. The CDR3 runs 13 residues.

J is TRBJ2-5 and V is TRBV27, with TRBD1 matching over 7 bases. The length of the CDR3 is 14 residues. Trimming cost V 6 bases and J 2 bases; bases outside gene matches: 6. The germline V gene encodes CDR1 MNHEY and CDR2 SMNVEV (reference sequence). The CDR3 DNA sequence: TGTGCCAGCAGCCCAGGGGGTTTTCAAGAGACCCAGTACTTC. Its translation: CASSPGGFQETQYF.

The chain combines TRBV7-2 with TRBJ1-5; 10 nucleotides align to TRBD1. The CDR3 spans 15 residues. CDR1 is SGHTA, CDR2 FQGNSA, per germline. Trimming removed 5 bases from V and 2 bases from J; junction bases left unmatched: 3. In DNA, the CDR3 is TGTGCCAGCAGCCGACAGGGGGCTGGCAATCAGCCCCAGCATTTT. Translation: CASSRQGAGNQPQHF.

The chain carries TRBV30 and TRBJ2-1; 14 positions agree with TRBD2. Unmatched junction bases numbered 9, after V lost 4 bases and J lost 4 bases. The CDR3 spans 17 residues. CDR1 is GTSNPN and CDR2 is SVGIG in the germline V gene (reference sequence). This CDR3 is CAWTELGLAGAYNEQFF. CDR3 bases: TGTGCCTGGACCGAATTGGGACTAGCGGGGGCATACAATGAGCAGTTCTTC. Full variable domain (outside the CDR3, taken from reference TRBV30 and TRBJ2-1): SQTIHQWPATLVQPVGSPLSLECTVEGTSNPNLYWYRQAAGRGLQLLFYSVGIGQISSEVPQNLSASRPQDRQFILSSKKLLLSDSGFYLCAWTELGLAGAYNEQFFGPGTRLTVL.

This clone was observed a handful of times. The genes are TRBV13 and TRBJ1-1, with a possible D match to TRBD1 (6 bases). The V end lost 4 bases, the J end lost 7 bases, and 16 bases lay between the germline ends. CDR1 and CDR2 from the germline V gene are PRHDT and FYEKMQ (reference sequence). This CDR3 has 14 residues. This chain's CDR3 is CASSSSGTPLEAFF. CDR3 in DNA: TGTGCCAGCAGCTCTTCCGGGACACCCCTTGAAGCTTTCTTT.

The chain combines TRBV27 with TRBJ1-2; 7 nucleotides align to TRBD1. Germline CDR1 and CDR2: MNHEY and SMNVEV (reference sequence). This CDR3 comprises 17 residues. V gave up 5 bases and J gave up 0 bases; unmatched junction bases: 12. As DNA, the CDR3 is TGTGCCAGCAGTCCCCGGACAGGTATTGCCACTAACTATGGCTACACCTTC. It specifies CASSPRTGIATNYGYTF.

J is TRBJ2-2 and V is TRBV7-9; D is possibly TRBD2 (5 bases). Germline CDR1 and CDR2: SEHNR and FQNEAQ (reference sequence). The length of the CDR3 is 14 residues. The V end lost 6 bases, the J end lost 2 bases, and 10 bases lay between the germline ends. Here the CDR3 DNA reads TGTGCCAGCAGGAGGGATCCCAACACCGGGGAGCTGTTTTTT. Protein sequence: CASRRDPNTGELFF.

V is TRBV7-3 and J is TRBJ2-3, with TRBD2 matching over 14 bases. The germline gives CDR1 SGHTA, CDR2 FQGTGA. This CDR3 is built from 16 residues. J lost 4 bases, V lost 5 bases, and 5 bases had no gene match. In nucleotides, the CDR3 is TGTGCCAGCAGCCTTCGACTAGCGGGAGGGTCAGATACGCAGTATTTT. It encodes CASSLRLAGGSDTQYF.

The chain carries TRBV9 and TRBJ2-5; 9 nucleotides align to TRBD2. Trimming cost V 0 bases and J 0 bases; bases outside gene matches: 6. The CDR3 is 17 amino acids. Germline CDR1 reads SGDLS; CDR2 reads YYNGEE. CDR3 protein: CASSVGASGGYQETQYF. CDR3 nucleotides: TGTGCCAGCAGCGTAGGAGCGAGCGGGGGGTACCAAGAGACCCAGTACTTC.

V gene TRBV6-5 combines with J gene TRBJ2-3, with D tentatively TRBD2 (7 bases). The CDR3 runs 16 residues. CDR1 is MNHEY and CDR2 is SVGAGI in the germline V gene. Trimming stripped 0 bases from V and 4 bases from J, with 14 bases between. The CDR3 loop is CASSYSRPGGPDTQYF. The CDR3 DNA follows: TGTGCCAGCAGTTACTCCCGCCCGGGGGGCCCAGATACGCAGTATTTT.

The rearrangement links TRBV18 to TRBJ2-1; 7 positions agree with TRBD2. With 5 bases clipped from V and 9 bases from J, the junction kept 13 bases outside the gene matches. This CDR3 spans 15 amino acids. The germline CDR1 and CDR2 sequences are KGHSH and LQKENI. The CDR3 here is CASSEGTIGTGEQFF. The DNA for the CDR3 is TGTGCCAGCTCAGAAGGGACTATAGGAACCGGTGAGCAGTTCTTC.

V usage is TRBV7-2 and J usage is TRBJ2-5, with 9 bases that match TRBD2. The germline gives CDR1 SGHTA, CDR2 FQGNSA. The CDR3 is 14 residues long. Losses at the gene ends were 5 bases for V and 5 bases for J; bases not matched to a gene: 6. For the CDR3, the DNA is TGTGCCAGCAGCCTATTTGGACTAGCGGAGACCCAGTACTTC. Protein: CASSLFGLAETQYF.